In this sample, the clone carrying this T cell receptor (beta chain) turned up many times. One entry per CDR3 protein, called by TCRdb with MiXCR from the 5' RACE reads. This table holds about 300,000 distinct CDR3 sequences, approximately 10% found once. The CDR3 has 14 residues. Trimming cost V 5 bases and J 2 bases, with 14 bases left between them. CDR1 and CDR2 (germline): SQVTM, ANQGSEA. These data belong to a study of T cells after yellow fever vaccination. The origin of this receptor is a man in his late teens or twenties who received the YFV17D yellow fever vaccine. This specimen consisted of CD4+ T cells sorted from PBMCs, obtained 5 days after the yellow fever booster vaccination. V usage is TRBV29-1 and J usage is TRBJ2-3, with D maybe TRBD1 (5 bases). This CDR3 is CSVRLTVTTDTQYF. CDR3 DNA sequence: TGCAGCGTTCGCCTGACAGTAACCACAGATACGCAGTATTTT.